These 29 T cell receptor beta chains were sequenced from one sample in a study of shared clonotypes between healthy human individuals. Sequencing was performed with immunoSEQ multiplex PCR; in TCRdb, only in-frame clones are kept and a portion is missing. The sample includes 2.5 million or so clones, around 94% of them seen just once. What was sequenced was naive CD4+ T cells sorted from blood. Subset of the sample: CD45RA+ positively selected. These receptors all stem from a man younger than 30 in good health.

The V gene is TRBV2, the J gene TRBJ2-7; 11 bases are a match to TRBD2. V lost 8 bases, J lost 1 base, and 10 bases stayed unmatched. Germline CDR1 SNHLY, CDR2 FYNNEI. This CDR3 has 16 residues. The CDR3 DNA is TGTGCCAGCCTCCCCCTGGCTAGCGGGGGGTCCTACGAGCAGTACTTC. This translates into CASLPLASGGSYEQYF.

The CDR3 protein is CAISDWGGRGHTDTQYF. DNA of the CDR3: TGTGCCATCAGTGACTGGGGGGGCCGGGGACACACAGATACGCAGTATTTT. This chain uses TRBV10-3 with TRBJ2-3, with D perhaps matching TRBD2 (7 bases). The V end lost 3 bases, the J end lost 2 bases, and 18 bases lay between the germline ends. Germline V gene data show CDR1 as ENHRY and CDR2 as SYGVKD. The CDR3 is made up of 17 amino acids.

The rearrangement uses TRBV10-2 and TRBJ1-2; the match to TRBD1 covers 8 bases. Germline V CDR1 and CDR2: WSHSY, SAAADI. This CDR3 region has 14 residues. With 7 bases clipped from V and 2 bases from J, the junction kept 6 bases outside the gene matches. Written as DNA, the CDR3 is TGCGCCAGCAAGACCGGACAGGGAAACTATGGCTACACCTTC. It codes for CASKTGQGNYGYTF.

This clone is a singleton in its sample. The genes are TRBV5-4 and TRBJ2-3; D gene ambiguous. The CDR3 totals 13 residues. CDR1 SGHNT and CDR2 YYREEE come from the germline V gene (reference sequence). Trimming cost V 10 bases and J 1 base, with 13 bases left between them. CDR3: CAVGIRGTDTQYF. CDR3 in DNA: TGTGCCGTGGGGATTAGGGGCACAGATACGCAGTATTTT.

About this clone: One junction end disagrees with the germline gene, perhaps due to a read error. This chain connects TRBV30 to TRBJ2-7, with D possibly being TRBD1 or TRBD2 (6 bases each). Germline assignment: CDR1 GTSNPN and CDR2 SVGIG (reference sequence). This CDR3 contains 13 residues. The CDR3 protein is CAWSNTGRYGQYF. The CDR3 coding sequence is TGTGCCTGGAGTAACACAGGGAGGTACGGGCAGTACTTC.

J is TRBJ2-3 and V is TRBV7-3; TRBD2 matches 13 bases. Germline CDR1 SGHTA, CDR2 FQGTGA. This CDR3 has 17 amino acids. Trimming cost V 4 bases and J 1 base; bases outside gene matches: 5. CDR3: CASSSGLAGDGTDTQYF. CDR3 DNA: TGTGCCAGCAGCTCTGGACTAGCGGGGGATGGCACAGATACGCAGTATTTT.

The chain joins TRBV7-9 to TRBJ2-7; D uncertain. Germline CDR1 SEHNR, CDR2 FQNEAQ (reference sequence). The CDR3 spans 14 residues. Trimming shortened V by 2 bases and J by 3 bases, and 11 bases separated the two germline ends. Here the CDR3 DNA reads TGTGCCAGCAGCTTACCGGCCCACCTCTACGAGCAGTACTTC. Amino acids: CASSLPAHLYEQYF.

This clone was observed a single time. The gene calls are TRBV4-3 and TRBJ2-1; 9 bases align to TRBD2. V lost 4 bases, J lost 5 bases, and 3 bases stayed unmatched. This CDR3 region has 14 residues. Germline CDR1 is LGHNA and CDR2 is YSLEER. CDR3 in DNA: TGCGCCAGCAGCCGATTAGCGGGAGACAATGAGCAGTTCTTC. The encoded protein is CASSRLAGDNEQFF.

The rearrangement uses TRBV5-6 and TRBJ1-1; 9 bases fit TRBD1. The V gene's germline CDR1 is SGHDT and CDR2 YYEEEE. The CDR3 extends over 16 amino acids. V dropped 4 bases and J dropped 4; count of bases not matched to a gene: 11. CDR3 region: CASSRDAGQGSTEAFF. As DNA, the CDR3 is TGTGCCAGCAGCCGTGACGCGGGACAGGGAAGCACTGAAGCTTTCTTT. Looking up the rest from reference TRBV5-6 and TRBJ1-1 gives the full variable domain: DAGVTQSPTHLIKTRGQQVTLRCSPKSGHDTVSWYQQALGQGPQFIFQYYEEEERQRGNFPDRFSGHQFPNYSSELNVNALLLGDSALYLCASSRDAGQGSTEAFFGQGTRLTVV.

The genes are TRBV19 and TRBJ1-2; 9 nucleotides align to TRBD1. With 4 bases clipped from V and 6 bases from J, the junction kept 6 bases outside the gene matches. CDR3 length: 14 amino acids. The germline CDR1 and CDR2 sequences are LNHDA and SQIVND (reference sequence). CDR3 in amino acids: CASSTRGTGNGYTF. The CDR3 DNA is TGTGCCAGTAGTACACGAGGGACAGGGAATGGCTACACCTTC.

The chain couples TRBV7-3 to TRBJ2-7, with D unclear. V gave up 5 bases and J gave up 2 bases, with 13 bases separating them. The CDR3 length is 14 residues. Germline CDR1 and CDR2: SGHTA and FQGTGA. In DNA, the CDR3 is TGTGCCAGCAGCCTCCGCCCGGGTGCCTACGAGCAGTACTTC. Translation gives CASSLRPGAYEQYF.

Here the CDR3 DNA reads TGCGCCAGCAGCTTGGGGGCTAGCGCAGCCACAGATACGCAGTATTTT. Encoded protein: CASSLGASAATDTQYF. This chain joins TRBV5-1 and TRBJ2-3; the D gene is possibly TRBD2 (6 bases). The V gene's germline CDR1 is SGHRS and CDR2 YFSETQ. The CDR3 totals 16 residues. V lost 0 bases, J lost 2 bases, and 13 bases lay in between.

This sequence joins TRBV10-3 and TRBJ2-7; a possible D gene is TRBD1 (5 bases). This CDR3 is built from 14 residues. CDR1 and CDR2 from the germline V gene are ENHRY and SYGVKD. With 5 bases removed from V and 0 bases from J, the gap between germline ends came to 11 bases. The CDR3 DNA reads as TGTGCCATCAGTCGACAGCCTGACTCCTACGAGCAGTACTTC. Its protein is CAISRQPDSYEQYF.

The chain links TRBV7-2 to TRBJ2-1; 10 positions match TRBD2. Per the germline V gene, CDR1 is SGHTA and CDR2 is FQGNSA. There are 15 residues in the CDR3. The ends lost 5 bases at V and 4 bases at J; junction bases unmatched: 5. The CDR3 is CASSPRLAGYNEQFF. The CDR3 region has the DNA TGTGCCAGCAGCCCCCGACTAGCGGGTTACAATGAGCAGTTCTTC. Combining the CDR3 with reference TRBV7-2 and TRBJ2-1 gives the whole variable domain GAGVSQSPSNKVTEKGKDVELRCDPISGHTALYWYRQSLGQGLEFLIYFQGNSAPDKSGLPSDRFSAERTGGSVSTLTIQRTQQEDSAVYLCASSPRLAGYNEQFFGPGTRLTVL.

In DNA form, the CDR3 reads TGTGCCAGCAGTTCAGGGTCCAGAAACACCATATATTTT. Protein product: CASSSGSRNTIYF. The J gene is TRBJ1-3, the V gene TRBV7-2; tentative D call: TRBD1 (5 bases). V lost 6 bases and J lost 5, with 11 bases in between. Per germline, CDR1 SGHTA and CDR2 FQGNSA. CDR3 size: 13 residues.

The chain links TRBV6-5 to TRBJ1-2; no clear D gene. CDR1 and CDR2 (germline): MNHEY, SVGAGI. The CDR3 has 11 residues. Trimming removed 8 bases at V and 8 bases at J, with 12 bases between. This chain's CDR3 is CASRGARGYTF. The CDR3 DNA sequence: TGTGCCAGCCGGGGAGCTCGGGGCTACACCTTC.

The chain joins TRBV5-4 to TRBJ2-3, with 10 bases lining up with TRBD1. This CDR3 has 17 residues. Germline V gene sequence: CDR1 SGHNT, CDR2 YYREEE (reference sequence). Trimming removed 0 bases from V and 5 bases from J; junction bases left unmatched: 9. The CDR3, as DNA: TGTGCCAGCAGCTTGGGTTTGGGACAGGGGTATGGAGATACGCAGTATTTT. It codes for CASSLGLGQGYGDTQYF.

The chain has TRBV6-6 and TRBJ2-1; possible D gene TRBD2, 5 bases. CDR1 is MNHNY and CDR2 is SVGAGI in the germline V gene (reference sequence). Trimming took off 4 bases at V and 8 bases at J, with 9 bases between the two ends. The CDR3 covers 12 residues. CDR3 amino acids: CASSSRRDEQFF. DNA for the CDR3: TGTGCCAGCAGTTCGAGGCGGGATGAGCAGTTCTTC.

The chain carries TRBV7-2 and TRBJ1-1, with TRBD1 as a possible D gene (5 bases). The CDR3 covers 15 residues. V lost 5 bases, J lost 2 bases, and 15 bases lay in between. Germline V gene data show CDR1 as SGHTA and CDR2 as FQGNSA. For the CDR3, the DNA is TGTGCCAGCAGCCCCTCGGGGGGGTCAAACACTGAAGCTTTCTTT. Its protein is CASSPSGGSNTEAFF.

The V gene is TRBV18, the J gene TRBJ2-7; weak D call: TRBD2 (6 bases). This CDR3 is 14 amino acids long. CDR1 and CDR2 (germline): KGHSH, LQKENI. Between the trimmed V and J ends, which lost 11 bases and 5 bases, there was a span of 22 bases. This CDR3 is CASKENRGGDEQYF. The CDR3 DNA sequence: TGTGCCTCTAAGGAGAATCGGGGAGGAGACGAGCAGTACTTC.

The chain has TRBV25-1 and TRBJ2-7; 9 bases align to TRBD1. Germline CDR1 is MGHDK and CDR2 is SYGVNS. Trimming cost V 8 bases and J 4 bases; bases outside gene matches: 6. The CDR3 is 13 residues long. The CDR3 nucleotides read TGTGCCAGCGGGGGACAGGGCTATTACGAGCAGTACTTC. Amino acids: CASGGQGYYEQYF.

The chain joins TRBV29-1 to TRBJ1-4; D not certain. The CDR3 covers 13 residues. Germline loops: CDR1 SQVTM, CDR2 ANQGSEA. Trimming pared 4 bases from V and 0 bases from J, leaving 6 bases between. The CDR3 sequence: CSVGDATNEKLFF. The CDR3 DNA is TGCAGCGTTGGTGATGCAACTAATGAAAAACTGTTTTTT.

The chain joins TRBV28 to TRBJ1-2, with a possible D match to TRBD1 (5 bases). CDR1 is MDHEN and CDR2 is SYDVKM in the germline V gene. The CDR3 is 14 amino acids. The V end lost 5 bases, the J end lost 3 bases, and 13 bases lay between the germline ends. In nucleotides, the CDR3 is TGTGCCAGCAGTCAGAGCGGGGGGGACTATGGCTACACCTTC. Its translation is CASSQSGGDYGYTF.

To note about this clone: The junction departs from germline at one end; a sequencing error may be responsible. The chain joins TRBV4-1 to TRBJ2-1; 12 nucleotides match TRBD2. CDR1 and CDR2 from the germline V gene are MGHRA and YSYEKL. CDR3 length equals 15 residues. The CDR3 region is CASRQVPLAGGKQFF. The CDR3 DNA sequence: TGCGCCAGCAGACAAGTCCCACTAGCGGGGGGAAAGCAGTTCTTC.

CDR3 residues: CASSQRDEQYF. CDR3 coding DNA: TGTGCCAGCAGTCAGAGAGACGAGCAGTACTTC. The V and J genes are TRBV28 and TRBJ2-7; D gene ambiguous. Per the germline V gene, CDR1 is MDHEN and CDR2 is SYDVKM. Trimming stripped 5 bases from V and 5 bases from J, with 7 bases between. This CDR3 comprises 11 residues.

The V gene is TRBV11-2, the J gene TRBJ2-7; D gene uncertain. The CDR3 has 13 residues. The V and J ends lost 2 bases and 7 bases respectively, with 12 bases between them. Per germline, CDR1 SGHAT and CDR2 FQNNGV. CDR3 protein: CASSLRSLGEQYF. DNA of the CDR3: TGTGCCAGCAGCTTAAGGAGCCTTGGGGAGCAGTACTTC.

The V and J genes are TRBV23-1 and TRBJ2-2; 7 bases match TRBD1. TRBV23-1 is marked as an open reading frame, function uncertain. The V gene end was trimmed by 0 bases and the J gene end by 0 bases; junction bases not matched to a gene: 7. This CDR3 comprises 18 residues. Here the CDR3 DNA reads TGCGCCAGCAGTCAATCGAGACCGGGACAGTCGAACACCGGGGAGCTGTTTTTT. It translates to CASSQSRPGQSNTGELFF.

The chain combines TRBV18 with TRBJ1-1; D gene ambiguous. The CDR3 has 15 amino acids. Trimming cost V 1 base and J 4 bases, with 13 bases left between them. Germline V gene sequence: CDR1 KGHSH, CDR2 LQKENI. The CDR3 DNA is TGTGCCAGCTCACCACTGGCTGGAGGGAGCACTGAAGCTTTCTTT. Its translation is CASSPLAGGSTEAFF.

The genes are TRBV6-5 and TRBJ1-1; maybe TRBD1 (5 bases). V gave up 4 bases and J gave up 4 bases, with 13 bases separating them. The CDR3 contains 14 residues. Germline CDR1 MNHEY, CDR2 SVGAGI. CDR3 residues: CASSFRDGGTEAFF. CDR3 in DNA: TGTGCCAGCAGTTTCAGGGACGGGGGCACTGAAGCTTTCTTT.